This T cell receptor (beta chain) was sequenced in a study of PD-1 blockade in classical Hodgkin lymphoma. Study as a whole: Nivolumab 3 mg/kg was given intravenously every 2 weeks.

Study-wide findings and caveats: Lower baseline TCR diversity marked trial partial responders and progressors. Patients were excluded if nivolumab began under 1 year after ASCT (the autologous transplant).

A note on this clone: The antigen is unknown.

The CDR3 loop spans 14 amino acids. Trimming left V 4 bases short and J 7 bases short, with 13 bases between. The germline V gene encodes CDR1 LGHNA and CDR2 YNFKEQ. Profiled with immunoSEQ multiplex PCR; TCRdb holds only in-frame clones, not every one. The table shows around 44,000 clones, with approximately 90% occurring only once. Brentuximab vedotin exposure varied, and every patient relapsed after autologous stem cell transplantation. The gene calls are TRBV4-2 and TRBJ2-2; the D gene is possibly TRBD2 (5 bases). The specimen was peripheral blood mononuclear cells (PBMCs), collected before the second cycle of nivolumab. This sequence originates from a human donor with classical Hodgkin lymphoma. CDR3 region: CASSRDTRFGELFF. For the CDR3, the DNA is TGTGCCAGCAGCCGCGATACTAGATTCGGGGAGCTGTTTTTT.